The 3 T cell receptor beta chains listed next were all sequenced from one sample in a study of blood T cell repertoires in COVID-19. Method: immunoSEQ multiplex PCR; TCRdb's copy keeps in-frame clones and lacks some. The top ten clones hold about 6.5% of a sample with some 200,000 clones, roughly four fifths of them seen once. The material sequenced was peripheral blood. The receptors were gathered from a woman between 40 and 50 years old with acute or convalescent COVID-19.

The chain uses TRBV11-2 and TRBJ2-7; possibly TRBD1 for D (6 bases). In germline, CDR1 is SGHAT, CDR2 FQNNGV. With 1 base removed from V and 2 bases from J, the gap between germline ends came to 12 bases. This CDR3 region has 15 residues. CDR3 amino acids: CASSLAPGDAYEQYF. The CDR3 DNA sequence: TGTGCCAGCAGCTTAGCCCCAGGGGATGCCTACGAGCAGTACTTC.

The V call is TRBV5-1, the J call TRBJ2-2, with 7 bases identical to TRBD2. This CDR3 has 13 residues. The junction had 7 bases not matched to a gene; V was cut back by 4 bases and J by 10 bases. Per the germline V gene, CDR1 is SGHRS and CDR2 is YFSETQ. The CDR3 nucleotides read TGCGCCAGCAGCGCCTGGGACTACACGGAGCTGTTTTTT. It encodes CASSAWDYTELFF.

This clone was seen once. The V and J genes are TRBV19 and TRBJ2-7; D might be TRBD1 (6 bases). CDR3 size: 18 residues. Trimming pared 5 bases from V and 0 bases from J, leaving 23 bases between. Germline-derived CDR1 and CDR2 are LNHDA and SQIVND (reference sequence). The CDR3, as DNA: TGTGCCAGTAGTTCAGAAGGGGGTATTCGGGACACCTCCTACGAGCAGTACTTC. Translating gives CASSSEGGIRDTSYEQYF.